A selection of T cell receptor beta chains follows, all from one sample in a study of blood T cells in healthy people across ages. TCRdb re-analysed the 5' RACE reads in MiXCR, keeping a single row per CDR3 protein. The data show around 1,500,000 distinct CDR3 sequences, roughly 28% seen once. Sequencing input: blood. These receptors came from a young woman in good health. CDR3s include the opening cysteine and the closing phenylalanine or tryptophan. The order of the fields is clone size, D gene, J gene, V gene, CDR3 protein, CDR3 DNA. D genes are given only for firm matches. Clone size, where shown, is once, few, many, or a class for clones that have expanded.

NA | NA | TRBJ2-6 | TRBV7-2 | CASSLQGGGSGANVLTF | TGTGCCAGCAGCTTACAGGGAGGAGGGTCTGGGGCCAACGTCCTGACTTTC
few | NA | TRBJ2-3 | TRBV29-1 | CSVDLGTDTQYF | TGCAGCGTTGATCTGGGGACAGATACGCAGTATTTT
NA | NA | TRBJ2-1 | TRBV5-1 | CASSLVSRANEQFF | TGCGCCAGCAGCTTGGTGAGTAGGGCCAATGAGCAGTTCTTC
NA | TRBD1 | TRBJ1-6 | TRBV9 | CASSKQGDSPLHF | TGTGCCAGCAGCAAACAGGGGGATTCACCCCTCCACTTT
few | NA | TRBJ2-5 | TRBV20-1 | CSASDGAGETQYF | TGCAGTGCCTCGGACGGCGCAGGGGAGACCCAGTACTTC
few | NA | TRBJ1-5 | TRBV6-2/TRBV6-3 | CASSYGGIYSNQPQHF | TGTGCCAGCAGTTACGGGGGCATTTATTCTAATCAGCCCCAGCATTTT
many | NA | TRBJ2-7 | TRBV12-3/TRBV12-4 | CASSFGPGKGLGGYEQYF | TGTGCCAGCAGTTTTGGGCCAGGGAAGGGACTGGGCGGATACGAGCAGTACTTC
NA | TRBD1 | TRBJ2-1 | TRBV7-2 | CASSLGRGLSGEQFF | TGTGCCAGCAGCTTAGGCAGGGGGCTGAGTGGTGAGCAGTTCTTC
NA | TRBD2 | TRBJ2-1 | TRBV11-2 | CASSLGDYLYNEQFF | TGTGCCAGCAGCCTTGGGGACTACCTCTACAATGAGCAGTTCTTC
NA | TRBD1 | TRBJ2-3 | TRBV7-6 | CASSPPGTGKLDTQYF | TGTGCCAGCAGCCCACCAGGGACAGGGAAGTTAGATACGCAGTATTTT
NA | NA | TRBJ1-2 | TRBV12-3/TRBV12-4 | CASSLEGDVYTF | TGTGCCAGCAGTTTAGAAGGGGATGTCTACACCTTC
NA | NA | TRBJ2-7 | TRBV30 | CAWSVPSLAGYEQYF | TGTGCCTGGAGTGTACCCTCTCTCGCCGGTTACGAGCAGTACTTC
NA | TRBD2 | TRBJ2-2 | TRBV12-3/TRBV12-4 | CASSFRYGLAGVGELFF | TGTGCCAGCAGTTTTCGTTACGGACTAGCGGGAGTTGGGGAGCTGTTTTTT
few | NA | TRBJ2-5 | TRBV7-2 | CASSSSAMRGHGTQYF | TGTGCCAGCAGCTCGTCGGCGATGCGGGGGCACGGGACCCAGTACTTC
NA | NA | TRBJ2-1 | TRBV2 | CASSLISVSYNGQFF | TGTGCCAGCAGTCTTATAAGTGTATCCTACAATGGGCAGTTCTTC
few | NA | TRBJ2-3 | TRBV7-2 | CASSLAGLHYDTQYF | TGTGCCAGCAGCTTAGCGGGACTGCATTACGATACGCAGTATTTT
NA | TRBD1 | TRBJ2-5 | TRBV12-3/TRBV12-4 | CASRALTGGWETQYF | TGTGCCAGCAGGGCCTTAACAGGGGGTTGGGAGACCCAGTACTTC